Below, 31 T cell receptor beta chains from the same sample are listed, as sequenced in a study of T cells in Graves' hyperthyroidism and ophthalmopathy. What was amplified from RNA transcripts were TCR beta CDR3 regions. Using the HTBI primer set, a first-round RT-PCR was run on the TCR CDR3. TCRdb re-called the multiplex PCR reads with MiXCR, one entry per CDR3 protein. The data hold 200,000 to 250,000 distinct CDR3 sequences, with approximately 16% observed a single time. Specimen: blood. Receptors originate from a man aged 40-49 years with Graves' hyperthyroidism.

This clonotype was picked up a small number of times. The rearrangement joins TRBV19 to TRBJ1-1; the match to TRBD1 covers 10 bases. The CDR3 is made up of 17 amino acids. In germline, CDR1 is LNHDA, CDR2 SQIVND (reference sequence). With 4 bases clipped from V and 1 base from J, the junction kept 9 bases outside the gene matches. The chain's CDR3 is CASSREMDRGSNTEAFF. CDR3 sequence (DNA): TGTGCCAGTAGTAGGGAAATGGACAGGGGGTCGAACACTGAAGCTTTCTTT.

The sample holds many counts of this clonotype. The chain employs TRBV15 and TRBJ2-7; the match to TRBD1 covers 7 bases. The CDR3 runs to 14 residues. Germline V gives CDR1 LNHNV, CDR2 YYDKDF (reference sequence). Germline trimming cut 5 bases from V and 0 bases from J; bases unmatched to any gene: 4. In nucleotides, the CDR3 is TGTGCCACCAGCCGGGACAGCGTCTCCTACGAGCAGTACTTC. Translation: CATSRDSVSYEQYF.

V usage is TRBV6-5 and J usage is TRBJ1-1, with 10 bases lining up with TRBD1. J was trimmed by 7 bases and V by 5 bases; bases with no gene match: 10. The CDR3 loop spans 15 amino acids. Germline lookup yields CDR1 MNHEY and CDR2 SVGAGI. CDR3 protein: CASSHPATGGHEAFF. CDR3 DNA: TGTGCCAGCAGTCACCCGGCGACAGGGGGCCATGAAGCTTTCTTT.

This clonotype was recorded many times. This sequence joins TRBV20-1 and TRBJ2-1, with TRBD2 identical over 9 bases. This CDR3 is built from 17 residues. V was clipped by 0 bases and J by 0 bases; unmatched bases: 6. Germline V lookup: CDR1 DFQATT, CDR2 SNEGSKA (reference sequence). CDR3 coding DNA: TGCAGTGCTAGAGATCCCCTTAGCGGGAGCTCCTACAATGAGCAGTTCTTC. Its translation: CSARDPLSGSSYNEQFF.

Ten or more counts support this clonotype. The rearrangement joins TRBV7-3 to TRBJ2-5; 10 nucleotides agree with TRBD2. CDR1 SGHTA and CDR2 FQGTGA come from the germline V gene. The CDR3 spans 19 residues. Trimming removed 1 base from V and 2 bases from J; junction bases left unmatched: 13. CDR3 sequence reads: CASSLRGSSGGQHQETQYF. CDR3 nucleotide sequence: TGTGCCAGCAGCTTAAGGGGGTCTAGCGGGGGCCAACATCAAGAGACCCAGTACTTC.

This clonotype came up many times. The chain carries TRBV5-1 and TRBJ2-1, with D maybe TRBD1 (5 bases). V was cut by 4 bases and J by 6 bases, with 14 bases left in between. The CDR3 spans 14 residues. CDR1 is SGHRS and CDR2 is YFSETQ in the germline V gene. CDR3 protein: CASSLSEQVNEQFF. The CDR3 DNA follows: TGCGCCAGCAGCCTATCCGAACAGGTCAATGAGCAGTTCTTC.

This clonotype was found many times. The chain's CDR3 is CASSFDRARYEQYF. The CDR3 DNA is TGTGCCAGCAGCTTCGACAGGGCCCGATACGAGCAGTACTTC. The chain couples TRBV7-2 to TRBJ2-7, with 7 bases lining up with TRBD1. V gave up 3 bases and J gave up 4 bases; unmatched junction bases: 6. This CDR3 comprises 14 residues. Looked up from germline, CDR1 is SGHTA and CDR2 is FQGNSA.

This clonotype was observed many times. The chain carries TRBV29-1 and TRBJ2-7; the match to TRBD1 covers 8 bases. CDR3 length: 13 amino acids. V shed 7 bases and J 3 bases; nucleotides not matched to a gene: 8. CDR1 and CDR2 from the germline V gene are SQVTM and ANQGSEA. The CDR3 is CSAYLDRVYEQYF. CDR3 in DNA: TGCAGCGCCTACCTGGACAGGGTCTACGAGCAGTACTTC.

In its sample, this clonotype was seen a few times. The chain carries TRBV19 and TRBJ2-6; 7 nucleotides match TRBD1. CDR3 length equals 17 residues. V was clipped by 4 bases and J by 0 bases; unmatched bases: 6. From germline, CDR1 is LNHDA and CDR2 SQIVND (reference sequence). CDR3 in DNA: TGTGCCAGTAGTAATACAGGGGTCCCCTCTGGGGCCAACGTCCTGACTTTC. Its protein product is CASSNTGVPSGANVLTF. The full variable domain, with the rest looked up from reference TRBV19 and TRBJ2-6, is DGGITQSPKYLFRKEGQNVTLSCEQNLNHDAMYWYRQDPGQGLRLIYYSQIVNDFQKGDIAEGYSVSREKKESFPLTVTSAQKNPTAFYLCASSNTGVPSGANVLTFGAGSRLTVL.

A single count supports this clonotype. CDR3 sequence: CASSESSGYHHEQYF. In DNA form, the CDR3 reads TGTGCCAGCAGTGAATCGAGTGGCTATCACCACGAGCAGTACTTC. The chain joins TRBV6-2 or TRBV6-3 to TRBJ2-7, with D uncertain. Deletions cut 5 bases from V and 5 bases from J, with 19 bases between. The V gene's germline CDR1 is MNHEY and CDR2 SVGEGT. The length of the CDR3 is 15 residues.

This clonotype has just a few counts. The chain combines TRBV6-1 with TRBJ1-5; D uncertain. Trimming removed 6 bases at V and 7 bases at J, with 10 bases between. The CDR3 runs to 12 residues. Per the germline V gene, CDR1 is MNHNS and CDR2 is SASEGT. CDR3 DNA: TGTGCCAGCAGAGGATTGGGACAGCCCCAGCATTTT. Translation gives CASRGLGQPQHF.

Ten or more counts support this clonotype. This chain's CDR3 is CASSPRGGAGETQYF. For the CDR3, the DNA is TGTGCCAGCAGCCCCCGGGGCGGGGCCGGGGAGACCCAGTACTTC. The V gene is TRBV9, the J gene TRBJ2-5; tentatively, D is TRBD2 (6 bases). Germline CDR1 SGDLS, CDR2 YYNGEE. V lost 4 bases, J lost 5 bases, and 18 bases lay in between. The CDR3 totals 15 residues.

This rearrangement joins TRBV5-4 to TRBJ1-1; D is unclear. V shed 4 bases and J shed 0 bases, with 10 bases lying between them. Per germline, CDR1 SGHNT and CDR2 YYREEE (reference sequence). This CDR3 is 14 amino acids long. This CDR3 reads CASSPDPLNTEAFF. In DNA form, the CDR3 reads TGTGCCAGCAGCCCGGACCCTCTGAACACTGAAGCTTTCTTT.

A few counts support this clonotype. This rearrangement joins TRBV5-1 to TRBJ1-6; 7 bases are shared with TRBD1. Germline V gene lookup returns CDR1 SGHRS and CDR2 YFSETQ. The CDR3 is 16 amino acids. V lost 4 bases to trimming and J lost 5 bases; unmatched junction nucleotides: 9. As DNA, the CDR3 is TGCGCCAGCAGCACATCGCCGGGACAGCATAATTCACCCCTCCACTTT. This sequence encodes CASSTSPGQHNSPLHF.

This chain uses TRBV10-3 with TRBJ1-3; maybe TRBD1 (6 bases). Trimming pared 0 bases from V and 4 bases from J, leaving 10 bases between. This CDR3 has 15 residues. Germline CDR1 and CDR2: ENHRY and SYGVKD. CDR3 nucleotides: TGTGCCATCAGTGAGTCCGGGGGGCGAGGAAACACCATATATTTT. It codes for CAISESGGRGNTIYF.

The table lists this clonotype with many counts. This chain joins TRBV12-3 or TRBV12-4 and TRBJ2-7; 7 bases line up with TRBD2. CDR3 length: 13 amino acids. V was clipped by 6 bases and J by 3 bases; unmatched bases: 5. The CDR3 nucleotides are TGTGCCAGCAGCCTTGGGGGGGTCTACGAGCAGTACTTC. Its protein product is CASSLGGVYEQYF.

The chain uses TRBV4-3 and TRBJ2-7; 7 nucleotides align to TRBD1. CDR3 length: 14 residues. The J segment lost 7 bases and the V segment lost 0 bases, leaving 6 bases of the junction unmatched. Germline V lookup: CDR1 LGHNA, CDR2 YSLEER. The CDR3 DNA sequence: TGCGCCAGCAGCCAAGATAAAGGGGGCGGAGAGCAGTACTTC. Translated: CASSQDKGGGEQYF.

This clonotype was observed at least ten times. The V and J genes are TRBV6-1 and TRBJ2-5; 13 bases fit TRBD2. The CDR3 runs to 15 residues. Per the germline V gene, CDR1 is MNHNS and CDR2 is SASEGT. V lost 6 bases and J lost 4; bases outside the gene matches: 5. Written as DNA, the CDR3 is TGTGCCAGCAGCACCCGACTAGCGGGGGGAGAGACCCAGTACTTC. The encoded protein is CASSTRLAGGETQYF.

The J gene is TRBJ2-4, the V gene TRBV20-1; D tentatively reads TRBD1 or TRBD2 (6 bases each). CDR3 length: 16 residues. V shed 0 bases and J shed 4 bases, with 16 bases lying between them. Germline loops: CDR1 DFQATT, CDR2 SNEGSKA (reference sequence). The CDR3 sequence is CSARDLGGQGKNIQYF. DNA for the CDR3: TGCAGTGCTAGAGATCTCGGGGGCCAGGGAAAAAACATTCAGTACTTC.

V gene TRBV14 combines with J gene TRBJ2-5; D is uncertain. The CDR3 has 15 residues. V lost 2 bases and J lost 5, with 15 bases in between. CDR1 SGHDN and CDR2 FVKESK come from the germline V gene. This CDR3 reads CASSQWRRAWETQYF. CDR3 nucleotides: TGTGCCAGCAGCCAATGGAGACGGGCGTGGGAGACCCAGTACTTC. Variable domain in full (rest from reference TRBV14 and TRBJ2-5): EAGVTQFPSHSVIEKGQTVTLRCDPISGHDNLYWYRRVMGKEIKFLLHFVKESKQDESGMPNNRFLAERTGGTYSTLKVQPAELEDSGVYFCASSQWRRAWETQYFGPGTRLLVL.

The V call is TRBV12-3 or TRBV12-4, the J call TRBJ2-3; TRBD2 is a possible D gene (6 bases). The CDR3 loop spans 17 amino acids. V was shortened by 4 bases and J by 3 bases, with 20 bases between the two germline ends. CDR3 region: CASSSGTSGGETDTQYF. The CDR3 DNA sequence: TGTGCCAGCAGTTCAGGGACCTCCGGGGGAGAGACAGATACGCAGTATTTT.

The genes are TRBV6-1 and TRBJ2-1; D unresolved. This CDR3 is 11 amino acids long. Trimming shortened V by 5 bases and J by 6 bases, and 5 bases separated the two germline ends. Germline loops: CDR1 MNHNS, CDR2 SASEGT. CDR3 nucleotide sequence: TGTGCCAGCAGTAGACGCAATGAGCAGTTCTTC. Translation: CASSRRNEQFF.

Many counts were recorded for this clonotype. The chain links TRBV20-1 to TRBJ1-1; D is perhaps TRBD1 (5 bases). The CDR3 contains 13 residues. The germline V gene encodes CDR1 DFQATT and CDR2 SNEGSKA (reference sequence). Between the trimmed V and J ends, which lost 6 bases and 1 base, there was a span of 12 bases. In DNA, the CDR3 is TGCAGTGCCATTTCTGGGGGGAACACTGAAGCTTTCTTT. As protein: CSAISGGNTEAFF.

This clonotype was detected once. The V call is TRBV14, the J call TRBJ1-2; tentative D call: TRBD1 (6 bases). Germline-derived CDR1 and CDR2 are SGHDN and FVKESK. The CDR3 is 15 residues long. With 1 base removed from V and 5 bases from J, the gap between germline ends came to 14 bases. The DNA for the CDR3 is TGTGCCAGCAGCCAAGGACAGGCCGCGTCGTATGGCTACACCTTC. Translated, it gives CASSQGQAASYGYTF. Drawing the rest from reference TRBV14 and TRBJ1-2, the complete variable domain is EAGVTQFPSHSVIEKGQTVTLRCDPISGHDNLYWYRRVMGKEIKFLLHFVKESKQDESGMPNNRFLAERTGGTYSTLKVQPAELEDSGVYFCASSQGQAASYGYTFGSGTRLTVV.

This clonotype occurred many times. This chain links TRBV7-6 with TRBJ1-1; 7 nucleotides line up with TRBD1. CDR3 length equals 17 residues. Trimming at V came to 3 bases and at J to 2 bases, leaving 12 bases not matched to a gene. Germline V lookup: CDR1 SGHVS, CDR2 FNYEAQ. The CDR3 region is CASSFFSPGTANTEAFF. The CDR3, as DNA: TGTGCCAGCAGCTTCTTTAGCCCCGGGACAGCTAACACTGAAGCTTTCTTT.

V and J are TRBV19 and TRBJ1-5; D gene unclear. Trimming removed 3 bases from V and 3 bases from J, with 12 bases in between. This CDR3 region has 15 residues. Germline V gene data show CDR1 as LNHDA and CDR2 as SQIVND (reference sequence). The CDR3 nucleotides are TGTGCCAGTAGTATTGTTCTCACAGACAATCAGCCCCAGCATTTT. Protein: CASSIVLTDNQPQHF.

This clonotype was seen repeatedly, ten times or more. CDR3 protein: CASSRKDRGDYNEQFF. The CDR3 DNA reads as TGTGCCAGCTCCCGAAAGGACAGGGGGGATTACAATGAGCAGTTCTTC. J is TRBJ2-1 and V is TRBV18, with TRBD1 matching 10 bases. V dropped 6 bases and J dropped 4; count of bases not matched to a gene: 9. This CDR3 comprises 16 residues. CDR1 and CDR2 (germline): KGHSH, LQKENI.

This clonotype showed up many times. This chain joins TRBV7-2 and TRBJ1-6, with D uncertain. Per germline, CDR1 SGHTA and CDR2 FQGNSA. The CDR3 runs 16 residues. Trimming removed 5 bases from V and 7 bases from J, with 18 bases in between. CDR3 loop: CASSPLGPRTNSPLHF. For the CDR3, the DNA is TGTGCCAGCAGCCCCCTGGGCCCCCGTACCAATTCACCCCTCCACTTT.

As concerns this clonotype: Just one base apart from a much larger clone, this may be a read error. The rearrangement uses TRBV29-1 and TRBJ1-1; D possibly corresponds to TRBD1 (5 bases). The germline gives CDR1 SQVTM, CDR2 ANQGSEA. The CDR3 has 14 amino acids. This chain's CDR3 is CRVRRDAFRSEAFF. DNA of the CDR3: TGCAGAGTTCGTAGGGACGCCTTTCGCTCTGAAGCTTTCTTT.

This clonotype has a count of ten or more. The V gene is TRBV7-2, the J gene TRBJ1-2, with D perhaps matching TRBD1 (5 bases). Trimming stripped 1 base from V and 2 bases from J, with 8 bases between. Germline assignment: CDR1 SGHTA and CDR2 FQGNSA. The CDR3 length is 14 residues. The CDR3 protein is CASSLDGANYGYTF. CDR3 nucleotides: TGTGCCAGCAGCTTAGACGGGGCGAACTATGGCTACACCTTC.

This clonotype has ten or more counts. The chain joins TRBV30 to TRBJ1-4; D unresolved. The V and J ends lost 2 bases and 8 bases respectively, with 6 bases between them. This CDR3 region has 11 residues. Germline values: CDR1 GTSNPN, CDR2 SVGIG (reference sequence). Here the CDR3 reads CAWSIDEKLFF. CDR3 sequence (DNA): TGTGCCTGGAGTATAGACGAAAAACTGTTTTTT.